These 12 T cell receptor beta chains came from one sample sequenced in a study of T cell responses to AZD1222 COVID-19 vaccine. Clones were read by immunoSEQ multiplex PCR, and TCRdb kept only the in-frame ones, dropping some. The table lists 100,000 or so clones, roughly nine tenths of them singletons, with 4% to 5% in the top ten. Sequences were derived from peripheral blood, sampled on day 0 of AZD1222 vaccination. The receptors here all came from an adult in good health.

Here the CDR3 reads CASSFSGVETQYF. The DNA for the CDR3 is TGTGCCAGCAGCTTTTCAGGGGTAGAGACCCAGTACTTC. The V gene is TRBV5-4, the J gene TRBJ2-5; D is perhaps TRBD1 (6 bases). This CDR3 has 13 residues. Trimming removed 2 bases from V and 4 bases from J, with 9 bases in between. Per germline, CDR1 SGHNT and CDR2 YYREEE (reference sequence).

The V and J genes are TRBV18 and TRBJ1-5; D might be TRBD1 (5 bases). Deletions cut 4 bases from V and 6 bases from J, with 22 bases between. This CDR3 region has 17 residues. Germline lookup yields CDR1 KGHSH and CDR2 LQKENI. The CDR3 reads CASSHIPTPQGSQPQHF. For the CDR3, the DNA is TGTGCCAGCTCACATATCCCCACCCCGCAGGGTAGTCAGCCCCAGCATTTT.

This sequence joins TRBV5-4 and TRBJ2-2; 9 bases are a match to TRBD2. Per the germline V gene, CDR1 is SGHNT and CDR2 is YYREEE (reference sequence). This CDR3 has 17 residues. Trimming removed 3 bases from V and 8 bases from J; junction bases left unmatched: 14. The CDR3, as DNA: TGTGCCAGCAGCTCGGGGGTAGCGGGGGCCCCCCGGGGGGAGCTGTTTTTT. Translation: CASSSGVAGAPRGELFF.

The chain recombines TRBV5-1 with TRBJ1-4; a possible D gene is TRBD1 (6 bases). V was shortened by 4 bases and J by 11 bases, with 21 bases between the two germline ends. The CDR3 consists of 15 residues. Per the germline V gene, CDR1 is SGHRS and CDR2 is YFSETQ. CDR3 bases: TGCGCCAGCAGCCAATTAACAGGTGCCCAGGGGAAACTGTTTTTT. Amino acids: CASSQLTGAQGKLFF.

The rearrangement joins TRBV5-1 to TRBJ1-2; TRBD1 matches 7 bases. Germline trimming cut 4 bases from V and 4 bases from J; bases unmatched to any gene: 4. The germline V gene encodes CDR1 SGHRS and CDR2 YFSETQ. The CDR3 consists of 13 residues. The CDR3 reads CASSETGTYGYTF. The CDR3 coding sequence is TGCGCCAGCAGCGAGACAGGGACCTATGGCTACACCTTC.

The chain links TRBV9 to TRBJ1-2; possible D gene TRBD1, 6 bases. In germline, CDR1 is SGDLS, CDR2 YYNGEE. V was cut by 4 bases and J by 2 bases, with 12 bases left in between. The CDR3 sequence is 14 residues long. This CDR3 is CASSPRTENYGYTF. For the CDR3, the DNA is TGTGCCAGCAGCCCCAGGACAGAAAACTATGGCTACACCTTC.

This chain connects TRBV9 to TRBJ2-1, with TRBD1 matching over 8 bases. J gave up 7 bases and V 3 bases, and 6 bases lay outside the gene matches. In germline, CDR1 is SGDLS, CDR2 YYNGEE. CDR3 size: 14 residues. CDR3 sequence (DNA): TGTGCCAGCAGCGGGCGGACAGGGTGGAATGAGCAGTTCTTC. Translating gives CASSGRTGWNEQFF.

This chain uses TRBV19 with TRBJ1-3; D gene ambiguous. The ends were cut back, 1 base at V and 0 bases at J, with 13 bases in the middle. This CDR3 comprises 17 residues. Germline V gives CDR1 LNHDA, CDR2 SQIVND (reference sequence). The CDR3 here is CASSIVGVGFSGNTIYF. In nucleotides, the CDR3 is TGTGCCAGTAGTATAGTCGGTGTGGGATTCTCTGGAAACACCATATATTTT.

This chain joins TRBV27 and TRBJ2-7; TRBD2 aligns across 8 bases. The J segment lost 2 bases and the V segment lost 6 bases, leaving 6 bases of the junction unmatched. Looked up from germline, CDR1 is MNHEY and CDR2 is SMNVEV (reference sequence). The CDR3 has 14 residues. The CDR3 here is CASRITSGPYEQYF. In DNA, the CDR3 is TGTGCCAGCAGAATTACTAGCGGACCCTACGAGCAGTACTTC.

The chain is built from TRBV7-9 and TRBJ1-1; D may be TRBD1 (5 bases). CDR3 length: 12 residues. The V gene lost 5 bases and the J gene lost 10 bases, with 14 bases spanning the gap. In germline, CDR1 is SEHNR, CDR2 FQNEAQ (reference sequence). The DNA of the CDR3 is TGTGCCAGCAGCCCTGGGGGAATCAGAGCTTTCTTT. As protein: CASSPGGIRAFF.

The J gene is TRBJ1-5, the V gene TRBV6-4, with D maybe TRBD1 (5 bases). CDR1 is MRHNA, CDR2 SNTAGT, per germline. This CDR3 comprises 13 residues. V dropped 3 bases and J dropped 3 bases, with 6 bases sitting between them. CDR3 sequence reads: CASSEDTNQPQHF. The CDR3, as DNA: TGTGCCAGCAGTGAGGACACCAATCAGCCCCAGCATTTT.

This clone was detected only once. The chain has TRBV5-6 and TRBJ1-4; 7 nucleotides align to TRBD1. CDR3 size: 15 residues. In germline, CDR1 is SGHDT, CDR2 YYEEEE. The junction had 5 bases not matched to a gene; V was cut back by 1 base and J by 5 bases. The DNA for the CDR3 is TGTGCCAGCAGCTTGCCCGGGACAGTAAATGAAAAACTGTTTTTT. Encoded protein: CASSLPGTVNEKLFF.